Listed here is a single T cell receptor beta chain. CDR3 length: 15 amino acids. V was cut by 6 bases and J by 0 bases, with 14 bases left in between. CDR1 is DFQATT, CDR2 SNEGSKA, per germline (reference sequence). This sample was included in a study of T cell repertoires in aging, cancer and after chemotherapy. Amplification of TCR beta used genomic DNA extracted from peripheral blood. TRB rearrangements spanning V, D and J were amplified using mixed TRB-A/B primers. Using its own MiXCR run on the multiplex PCR reads, TCRdb lists one record per CDR3 protein. The repertoire consists of approximately 1,200 distinct CDR3 sequences, with roughly 25% occurring once and the leading ten covering approximately 30%.

The V and J genes are TRBV20-1 and TRBJ1-4, with D perhaps matching TRBD1 (5 bases). The clonotype was recovered from a human donor with a solid tumor. The sample was blood. The CDR3 DNA follows: TGCAGTGCCCGGGGGGTAGTAGCAACTAATGAAAAACTGTTTTTT. It specifies CSARGVVATNEKLFF.